A single T cell receptor beta chain is shown here with its context. This entry comes from a study of blood T cell repertoires in COVID-19. Sequencing was performed with immunoSEQ multiplex PCR; in TCRdb, only in-frame clones are kept and a portion is missing. The sample has 50,000 or so clones; about 80% are singletons. The CDR3 has 14 amino acids. Trimming cost V 4 bases and J 5 bases; bases outside gene matches: 2. Germline CDR1 and CDR2: SGHDN and FVKESK. Sequencing input: peripheral blood. This sequence originates from a man aged 70 or older with acute or convalescent COVID-19. The J gene is TRBJ2-7, the V gene TRBV14, with 13 bases identical to TRBD2. CDR3 in amino acids: CASSPGLAGHEQYF. The CDR3, as DNA: TGTGCCAGCAGCCCGGGACTAGCGGGACACGAGCAGTACTTC.